The source of this T cell receptor (beta chain) is a study of early T cells in non-severe SARS-CoV-2 infection. The V gene end was trimmed by 3 bases and the J gene end by 10 bases; junction bases not matched to a gene: 14. The CDR3 length is 17 residues. CDR1 and CDR2 (germline): LNHNV, YYDKDF (reference sequence). Many counts were recorded for this clonotype. TCRdb reprocessed the 5' RACE reads with MiXCR, giving one entry per CDR3 protein. In the table there are about 63,000 distinct CDR3 sequences, 10% to 15% of which are singletons. The source of this sequence is an adult who was a healthcare worker with PCR-confirmed SARS-CoV-2 infection or an uninfected control (not recorded which). J is TRBJ1-6 and V is TRBV15, with 8 bases lining up with TRBD1. Sample: whole blood. The CDR3, as DNA: TGTGCCACCAGCAGCGGGACAGGTCCTCCGGGGGAGTCACCCCTCCACTTT. This encodes CATSSGTGPPGESPLHF. The full variable domain, rest sourced from reference TRBV15 and TRBJ1-6, is DAMVIQNPRYQVTQFGKPVTLSCSQTLNHNVMYWYQQKSSQAPKLLFHYYDKDFNNEADTPDNFQSRRPNTSFCFLDIRSPGLGDTAMYLCATSSGTGPPGESPLHFGNGTRLTVT.